This T cell receptor beta chain was sequenced during a study of T-cell memory formation after mild COVID-19. Study results and caveats: The study found contracting CD4+ clones mainly in CM and EM and contracting CD8+ clones in EMRA. Cross-reactive memory apparently joined, as some responding clones appeared in pre-infection memory.

About this clonotype: What it binds is unknown.

A 5'RACE reaction primed in the constant segment made cDNA libraries of TCR alpha and TCR beta, and these carried sample barcodes and UMIs. TCRdb ran MiXCR on the 5' RACE reads and lists one entry per CDR3 protein. The data hold over 300,000 distinct CDR3 sequences, with under 25% observed a single time. CDR3 length: 13 residues. Per the germline V gene, CDR1 is SNHLY and CDR2 is FYNNEI. Between the trimmed V and J ends, which lost 5 bases and 6 bases, there was a span of 13 bases. This chain uses TRBV2 with TRBJ1-1, with a weak D call TRBD1 (5 bases). The sequencing sample was made of PBMCs or a T cell subset sorted from them (not recorded which). The TCR comes from a man between 18 and 29 years old who had mild COVID-19 (a few samples of this study predate the infection). Cell type and time point are not known. CDR3 in DNA: TGTGCCAGCAGTCATCAGTGGGACGCTGAAGCTTTCTTT. Translation gives CASSHQWDAEAFF.